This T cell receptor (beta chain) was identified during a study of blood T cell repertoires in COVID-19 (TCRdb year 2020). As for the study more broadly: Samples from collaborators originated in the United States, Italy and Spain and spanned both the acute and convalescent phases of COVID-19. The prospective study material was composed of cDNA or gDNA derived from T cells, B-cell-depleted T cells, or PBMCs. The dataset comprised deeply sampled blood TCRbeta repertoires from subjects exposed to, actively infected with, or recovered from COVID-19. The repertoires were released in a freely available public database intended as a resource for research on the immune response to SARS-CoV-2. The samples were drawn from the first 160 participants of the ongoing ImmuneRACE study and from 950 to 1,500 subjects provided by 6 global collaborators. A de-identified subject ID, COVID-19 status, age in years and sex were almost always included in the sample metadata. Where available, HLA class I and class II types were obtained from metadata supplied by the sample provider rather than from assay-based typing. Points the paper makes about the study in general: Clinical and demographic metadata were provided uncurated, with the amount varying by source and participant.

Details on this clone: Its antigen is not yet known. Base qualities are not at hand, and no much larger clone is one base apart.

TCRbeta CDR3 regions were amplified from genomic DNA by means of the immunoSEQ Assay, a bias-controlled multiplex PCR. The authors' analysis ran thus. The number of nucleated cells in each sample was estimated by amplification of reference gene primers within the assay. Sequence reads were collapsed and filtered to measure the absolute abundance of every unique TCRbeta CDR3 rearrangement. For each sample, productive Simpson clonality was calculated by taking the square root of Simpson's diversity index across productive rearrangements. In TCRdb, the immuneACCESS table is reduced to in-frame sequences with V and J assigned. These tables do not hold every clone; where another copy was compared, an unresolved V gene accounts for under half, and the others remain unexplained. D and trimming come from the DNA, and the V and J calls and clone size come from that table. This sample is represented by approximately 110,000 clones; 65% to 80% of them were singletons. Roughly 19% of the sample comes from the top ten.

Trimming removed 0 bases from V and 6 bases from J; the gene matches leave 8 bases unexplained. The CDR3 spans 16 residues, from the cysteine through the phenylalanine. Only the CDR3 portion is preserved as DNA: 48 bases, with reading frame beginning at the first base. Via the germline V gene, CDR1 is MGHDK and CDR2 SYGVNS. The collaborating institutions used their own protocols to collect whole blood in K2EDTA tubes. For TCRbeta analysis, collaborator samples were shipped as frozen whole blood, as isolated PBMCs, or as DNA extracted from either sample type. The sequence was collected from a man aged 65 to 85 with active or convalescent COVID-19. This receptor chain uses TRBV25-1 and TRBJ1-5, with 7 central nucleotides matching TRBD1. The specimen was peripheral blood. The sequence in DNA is TGTGCCAGCAGTGAATATCTAAAGGGGGCTGCTCAGCCCCAGCATTTT. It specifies CASSEYLKGAAQPQHF.